These 32 T cell receptor beta chains came from one sample sequenced in a study of T cell responses to AZD1222 COVID-19 vaccine. Measured with immunoSEQ multiplex PCR; TCRdb has only the in-frame clones, and not every one. The sample consists of 80,000 to 90,000 clones, roughly 90% of them appearing once. The sequenced sample was peripheral blood, obtained on day 0 of MenACWY control vaccination. The source is an adult in good health.

V is TRBV18 and J is TRBJ2-7, with D perhaps given as TRBD1 or TRBD2 (6 bases each). The CDR3 extends over 14 amino acids. Trimming removed 4 bases from V and 5 bases from J, with 15 bases in between. Germline-derived CDR1 and CDR2 are KGHSH and LQKENI. This CDR3 reads CASSQGGAVHEQYF. CDR3 DNA: TGTGCCAGCTCACAGGGGGGCGCGGTCCACGAGCAGTACTTC.

The CDR3 loop is CASSSTGSVYQPQHF. The CDR3 coding sequence is TGTGCCAGCAGTTCTACAGGGTCGGTGTATCAGCCCCAGCATTTT. The J gene is TRBJ1-5, the V gene TRBV6-1, with D maybe TRBD1 (6 bases). CDR1 MNHNS and CDR2 SASEGT come from the germline V gene. This CDR3 spans 15 amino acids. Trimming left V 5 bases short and J 5 bases short, with 16 bases between.

The chain combines TRBV27 with TRBJ1-6, with D possibly being TRBD1 (6 bases). Between the trimmed V and J ends, which lost 5 bases and 10 bases, there was a span of 15 bases. The length of the CDR3 is 14 residues. Per germline, CDR1 MNHEY and CDR2 SMNVEV (reference sequence). CDR3 residues: CASSPDRQESPLHF. The CDR3 DNA reads TGTGCCAGCAGTCCCGACAGACAGGAGTCACCCCTCCACTTT.

The chain joins TRBV28 to TRBJ1-2; tentative D call: TRBD1 (6 bases). This CDR3 has 13 residues. Trimming pared 3 bases from V and 5 bases from J, leaving 10 bases between. Looked up from germline, CDR1 is MDHEN and CDR2 is SYDVKM. CDR3 DNA sequence: TGTGCCAGCAGTTTCGGGGGCCTATATGGCTACACCTTC. Residues: CASSFGGLYGYTF.

V is TRBV10-3 and J is TRBJ2-1; D unclear. The CDR3 is 13 amino acids. CDR1 is ENHRY and CDR2 is SYGVKD in the germline V gene. The V gene lost 6 bases and the J gene lost 8 bases, with 14 bases spanning the gap. CDR3 amino acids: CAISPSGRDEQFF. DNA of the CDR3: TGTGCCATCAGCCCCTCTGGCCGGGATGAGCAGTTCTTC.

This chain uses TRBV7-9 with TRBJ1-1; 7 positions agree with TRBD1. CDR1 and CDR2 from the germline V gene are SEHNR and FQNEAQ (reference sequence). The CDR3 spans 15 residues. Trimming removed 5 bases from V and 7 bases from J; junction bases left unmatched: 13. CDR3 sequence: CASSLNQGEVVEAFF. Written as DNA, the CDR3 is TGTGCCAGCAGCCTAAATCAGGGGGAGGTGGTTGAAGCTTTCTTT. The full variable domain, with the rest looked up from reference TRBV7-9 and TRBJ1-1, is DTGVSQNPRHKITKRGQNVTFRCDPISEHNRLYWYRQTLGQGPEFLTYFQNEAQLEKSRLLSDRFSAERPKGSFSTLEIQRTEQGDSAMYLCASSLNQGEVVEAFFGQGTRLTVV.

The chain combines TRBV9 with TRBJ2-7; D call uncertain. Germline assignment: CDR1 SGDLS and CDR2 YYNGEE. CDR3 length: 15 residues. Trimming cost V 2 bases and J 2 bases, with 14 bases left between them. Here the CDR3 reads CASSVDALTTYEQYF. CDR3 DNA sequence: TGTGCCAGCAGCGTTGACGCCCTAACCACCTACGAGCAGTACTTC.

The rearrangement uses TRBV4-3 and TRBJ2-1; D might be TRBD2 (5 bases). Trimming took 4 bases from V and 1 from J, leaving 17 bases between them. Germline CDR1 and CDR2: LGHNA and YSLEER. The CDR3 contains 17 residues. CDR3 nucleotide sequence: TGCGCCAGCAGCCCCTATGCTACTAGTCCGTCCTACAATGAGCAGTTCTTC. It yields the protein CASSPYATSPSYNEQFF.

This clone was seen more than once but under ten times. The chain couples TRBV29-1 to TRBJ2-2; 10 nucleotides line up with TRBD2. The junction had 5 bases not matched to a gene; V was cut back by 4 bases and J by 6 bases. The CDR3 spans 14 residues. CDR1 is SQVTM and CDR2 is ANQGSEA in the germline V gene. The chain's CDR3 is CSVGAGGVSGELFF. The CDR3 DNA sequence: TGCAGCGTTGGAGCGGGAGGGGTCTCCGGGGAGCTGTTTTTT.

V usage is TRBV27 and J usage is TRBJ2-7, with TRBD2 identical over 8 bases. V shed 1 base, J shed 2 bases, and the junction held 4 bases outside the gene matches. Germline loops: CDR1 MNHEY, CDR2 SMNVEV (reference sequence). The CDR3 contains 15 residues. The CDR3: CASSLWGGGTYEQYF. CDR3 DNA: TGTGCCAGCAGTTTATGGGGCGGGGGGACCTACGAGCAGTACTTC.

The rearrangement uses TRBV19 and TRBJ1-1; TRBD1 is a possible D gene (6 bases). This CDR3 is 13 amino acids long. CDR1 and CDR2 (germline): LNHDA, SQIVND (reference sequence). V was trimmed by 6 bases and J by 3 bases, leaving 11 bases between them. This CDR3 reads CASSPRGDTEAFF. Written as DNA, the CDR3 is TGTGCCAGTAGCCCAAGGGGGGACACTGAAGCTTTCTTT.

The chain links TRBV7-2 to TRBJ2-1, with a tentative D call TRBD2 (6 bases). The CDR3 spans 19 residues. The germline V gene encodes CDR1 SGHTA and CDR2 FQGNSA. V shed 1 base and J shed 2 bases, with 21 bases lying between them. Here the CDR3 reads CASSLGLGLSGLTYNEQFF. As DNA, the CDR3 is TGTGCCAGCAGCTTAGGGTTGGGGCTGAGCGGGCTAACCTACAATGAGCAGTTCTTC.

CDR3 sequence (DNA): TGTGCCAGCAGCTTGGCGGCAGGGGCGACCTACGAGCAGTACTTC. Translated: CASSLAAGATYEQYF. The genes are TRBV5-5 and TRBJ2-7; the D gene is possibly TRBD1 (6 bases). The germline gives CDR1 SGHKS, CDR2 YYEKEE (reference sequence). V lost 0 bases and J 2 bases, leaving 12 bases between the germline ends. This CDR3 contains 15 residues.

CDR3 nucleotide sequence: TGTGCCATCAGTGAGTCGATCGGGACAGGGCCCGAAGAGACCCAGTACTTC. Translation: CAISESIGTGPEETQYF. V gene TRBV10-3 combines with J gene TRBJ2-5, with 9 bases identical to TRBD1. CDR1 is ENHRY, CDR2 SYGVKD, per germline. Trimming at V came to 0 bases and at J to 3 bases, leaving 8 bases not matched to a gene. The CDR3 covers 17 residues.

The chain combines TRBV30 with TRBJ2-7; 13 positions agree with TRBD2. Germline CDR1 GTSNPN, CDR2 SVGIG (reference sequence). V shed 2 bases, J shed 2 bases, and the junction held 6 bases outside the gene matches. This CDR3 spans 16 amino acids. Here the CDR3 reads CAWSRLGTSGAYEQYF. For the CDR3, the DNA is TGTGCCTGGAGTAGACTTGGGACTAGCGGGGCCTACGAGCAGTACTTC.

The rearrangement links TRBV7-2 to TRBJ1-5; perhaps TRBD1 as D (5 bases). CDR1 is SGHTA and CDR2 is FQGNSA in the germline V gene. V was pared by 2 bases and J by 2 bases, with 10 bases between. This CDR3 has 15 residues. This CDR3 reads CASSLSRGGNQPQHF. CDR3 sequence (DNA): TGTGCCAGCAGCTTATCGAGGGGTGGCAATCAGCCCCAGCATTTT. Looking up the rest from reference TRBV7-2 and TRBJ1-5 gives the full variable domain: GAGVSQSPSNKVTEKGKDVELRCDPISGHTALYWYRQSLGQGLEFLIYFQGNSAPDKSGLPSDRFSAERTGGSVSTLTIQRTQQEDSAVYLCASSLSRGGNQPQHFGDGTRLSIL.

This clone was seen once. The chain has TRBV27 and TRBJ2-1, with D unclear. CDR1 and CDR2 (germline): MNHEY, SMNVEV (reference sequence). The CDR3 has 13 residues. Deletions cut 4 bases from V and 8 bases from J, with 12 bases between. The CDR3 sequence: CASSSNRLHEQFF. For the CDR3, the DNA is TGTGCCAGCAGTTCTAACCGACTCCATGAGCAGTTCTTC.

The rearrangement links TRBV19 to TRBJ2-7; D may be TRBD1 (5 bases). The CDR3 runs to 16 residues. Germline CDR1 reads LNHDA; CDR2 reads SQIVND (reference sequence). Trimming took off 7 bases at V and 0 bases at J, with 19 bases between the two ends. The CDR3 sequence: CASTKTPDMISYEQYF. The CDR3 DNA is TGTGCCAGTACCAAAACCCCGGACATGATCTCCTACGAGCAGTACTTC.

This clone was counted a single time. The J gene is TRBJ2-1, the V gene TRBV21-1; the D call in the table, TRBD2, was not verified against the DNA. TRBV21-1 is a pseudogene. The CDR3 has 15 residues. The CDR3, as DNA: TGTGCCAGCAGCAAAGTTCGTGTCTGTCGGGGTGAGCAGTTCTTC. It yields the protein CASSKVRVCRGEQFF.

The rearrangement uses TRBV19 and TRBJ2-7; no definite D call. Trimming removed 3 bases from V and 1 base from J, with 10 bases in between. CDR3 length: 14 amino acids. Germline values: CDR1 LNHDA, CDR2 SQIVND (reference sequence). In nucleotides, the CDR3 is TGTGCCAGTAGTATCTCTGGCACGTCCTACGAGCAGTACTTC. Amino acid sequence: CASSISGTSYEQYF.

The chain combines TRBV18 with TRBJ2-5; the D is unclear. Germline V CDR1 and CDR2: KGHSH, LQKENI. Trimming took off 6 bases at V and 1 base at J, with 9 bases between the two ends. The CDR3 runs 13 residues. CDR3 bases: TGTGCCAGCTCGGGGATACTCCAAGAGACCCAGTACTTC. Protein product: CASSGILQETQYF. Full variable domain (remainder filled in from reference TRBV18 and TRBJ2-5): NAGVMQNPRHLVRRRGQEARLRCSPMKGHSHVYWYRQLPEEGLKFMVYLQKENIIDESGMPKERFSAEFPKEGPSILRIQQVVRGDSAAYFCASSGILQETQYFGPGTRLLVL.

The chain couples TRBV2 to TRBJ2-7, with 8 nucleotides matching TRBD1. Germline values: CDR1 SNHLY, CDR2 FYNNEI. The V segment lost 3 bases and the J segment 3 bases; nucleotides outside the gene matches: 4. This CDR3 is 14 amino acids long. CDR3 in DNA: TGTGCCAGCAGTGAGAGGACAGGGATCTACGAGCAGTACTTC. Translating gives CASSERTGIYEQYF.

The chain is built from TRBV25-1 and TRBJ2-1; 12 positions agree with TRBD2. The CDR3 consists of 13 residues. Germline V lookup: CDR1 MGHDK, CDR2 SYGVNS. J was trimmed by 6 bases and V by 7 bases; bases with no gene match: 1. The DNA for the CDR3 is TGTGCCAGCATACTAGCGGGAGGCAATGAGCAGTTCTTC. As protein: CASILAGGNEQFF.

The chain carries TRBV19 and TRBJ1-2; the match to TRBD1 covers 9 bases. The CDR3 loop spans 15 amino acids. Trimming at V came to 7 bases and at J to 3 bases, leaving 9 bases not matched to a gene. From germline, CDR1 is LNHDA and CDR2 SQIVND (reference sequence). The chain's CDR3 is CASNVPGQGYYGYTF. In nucleotides, the CDR3 is TGTGCCAGTAATGTCCCGGGACAGGGTTACTATGGCTACACCTTC.

This chain links TRBV19 with TRBJ1-3; D is perhaps TRBD1 (6 bases). CDR3 length: 17 residues. The germline V and J ends were trimmed by 2 bases and 0 bases, with 14 bases remaining between them. CDR1 and CDR2 from the germline V gene are LNHDA and SQIVND (reference sequence). The CDR3 protein is CASSIFRGHSSGNTIYF. CDR3 bases: TGTGCCAGTAGTATATTTCGGGGACACTCCTCTGGAAACACCATATATTTT.

V usage is TRBV6-5 and J usage is TRBJ2-7; D is unclear. Per germline, CDR1 MNHEY and CDR2 SVGAGI. This CDR3 is built from 11 residues. Trimming removed 7 bases from V and 6 bases from J, with 10 bases in between. CDR3 amino acids: CASTMMREQYF. In DNA form, the CDR3 reads TGTGCCAGCACTATGATGCGCGAGCAGTACTTC.

The chain uses TRBV6-5 and TRBJ1-6, with a tentative D call TRBD1 (5 bases). Trimming shortened V by 5 bases and J by 3 bases, and 11 bases separated the two germline ends. Per germline, CDR1 MNHEY and CDR2 SVGAGI. CDR3 length: 15 residues. CDR3 amino acids: CASSPTGLYNSPLHF. The DNA of the CDR3 is TGTGCCAGCAGTCCGACGGGACTCTATAATTCACCCCTCCACTTT.

The rearrangement joins TRBV24-1 to TRBJ2-7; no reliable D call. V lost 5 bases, J lost 0 bases, and 4 bases lay in between. Germline lookup yields CDR1 KGHDR and CDR2 SFDVKD. CDR3 length: 12 amino acids. The CDR3 nucleotides read TGTGCCACCAGTGGGGACTCCTACGAGCAGTACTTC. Amino acids: CATSGDSYEQYF.

The V call is TRBV2, the J call TRBJ1-2; D unresolved. The CDR3 extends over 12 amino acids. Germline V gene sequence: CDR1 SNHLY, CDR2 FYNNEI. The ends were cut back, 8 bases at V and 8 bases at J, with 15 bases in the middle. In DNA form, the CDR3 reads TGTGCCAGCTCCAGACCCCCGGCGGGCTACACCTTC. This gives the protein CASSRPPAGYTF.

The chain joins TRBV18 to TRBJ1-5; D possibly corresponds to TRBD1 (5 bases). V was clipped by 2 bases and J by 6 bases, with 8 bases between them. Germline V gives CDR1 KGHSH, CDR2 LQKENI. The CDR3 is made up of 13 amino acids. The CDR3 spells CASSPSRGQPQHF. As DNA, the CDR3 is TGTGCCAGCTCACCATCAAGGGGTCAGCCCCAGCATTTT.

V and J are TRBV6-5 and TRBJ2-5; 7 bases line up with TRBD2. Germline CDR1 and CDR2: MNHEY and SVGAGI. The CDR3 is 12 amino acids. The DNA for the CDR3 is TGTGGGGGAGGGCAGACCTTGGAGACCCAGTACTTC. It yields the protein CGGGQTLETQYF.

The gene calls are TRBV3-1 (or the pseudogene TRBV3-2) and TRBJ2-2; TRBD2 aligns across 13 bases. Germline V gene sequence: CDR1 LGHDT, CDR2 YNNKEL (reference sequence). CDR3 length equals 16 residues. V was pared by 2 bases and J by 6 bases, with 3 bases of the junction left unmatched. CDR3 residues: CASSQRTSGSSGELFF. CDR3 in DNA: TGTGCCAGCAGCCAAAGGACTAGCGGGAGCTCCGGGGAGCTGTTTTTT.